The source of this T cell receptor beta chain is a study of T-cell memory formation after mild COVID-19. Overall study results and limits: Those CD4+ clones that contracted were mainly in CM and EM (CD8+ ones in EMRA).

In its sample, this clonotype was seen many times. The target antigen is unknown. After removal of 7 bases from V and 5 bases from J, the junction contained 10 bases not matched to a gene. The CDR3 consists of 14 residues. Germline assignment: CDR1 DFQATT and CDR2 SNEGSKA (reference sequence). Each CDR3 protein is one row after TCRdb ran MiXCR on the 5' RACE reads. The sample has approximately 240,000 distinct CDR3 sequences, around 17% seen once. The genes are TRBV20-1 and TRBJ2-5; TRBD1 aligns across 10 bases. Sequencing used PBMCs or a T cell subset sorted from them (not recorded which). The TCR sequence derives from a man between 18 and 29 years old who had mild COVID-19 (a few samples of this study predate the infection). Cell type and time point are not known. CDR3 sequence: CSVTRQGARETQYF. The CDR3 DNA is TGCAGTGTTACCCGACAGGGGGCGAGGGAGACCCAGTACTTC.